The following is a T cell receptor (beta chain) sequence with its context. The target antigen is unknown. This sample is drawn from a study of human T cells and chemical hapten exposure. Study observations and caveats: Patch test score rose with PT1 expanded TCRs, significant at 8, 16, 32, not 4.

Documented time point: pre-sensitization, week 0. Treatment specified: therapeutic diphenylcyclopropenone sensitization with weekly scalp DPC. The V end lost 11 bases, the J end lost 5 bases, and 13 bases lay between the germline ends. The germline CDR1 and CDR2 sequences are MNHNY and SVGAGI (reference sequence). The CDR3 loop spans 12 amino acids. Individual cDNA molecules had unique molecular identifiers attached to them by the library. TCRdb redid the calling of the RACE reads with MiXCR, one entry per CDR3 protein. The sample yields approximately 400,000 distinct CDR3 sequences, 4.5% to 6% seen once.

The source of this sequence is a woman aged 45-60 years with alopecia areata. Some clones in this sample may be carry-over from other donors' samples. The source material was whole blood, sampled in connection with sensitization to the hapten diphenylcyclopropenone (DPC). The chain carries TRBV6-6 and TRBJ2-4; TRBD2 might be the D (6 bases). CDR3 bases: TGTGCCTCCCAAGGAGGGGAAAACATTCAGTACTTC. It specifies CASQGGENIQYF.